This T cell receptor beta chain is from a study of T cells in Graves' hyperthyroidism and ophthalmopathy. TCR beta CDR3 sequences were amplified from RNA transcripts. HTBI primers were used for first-round RT-PCR of the TCR CDR3. TCRdb re-called the multiplex PCR reads through MiXCR, storing one row per CDR3 protein. The repertoire holds nearly 110,000 distinct CDR3 sequences, with roughly 15% as singletons. The table lists this clonotype with many counts. The V and J ends lost 5 bases and 1 base respectively, with 5 bases between them. The germline CDR1 and CDR2 sequences are DFQATT and SNEGSKA (reference sequence). The CDR3 extends over 12 amino acids. Extraction of PBMCs used 7.5 to 10 ml of fresh peripheral blood.

The sequencing sample was made of blood. This clonotype was sampled from a woman between 45 and 60 years old with Graves' hyperthyroidism. This chain uses TRBV20-1 with TRBJ1-4; no firm D call. CDR3: CSAARTNEKLFF. CDR3 nucleotide sequence: TGCAGTGCTGCCCGAACTAATGAAAAACTGTTTTTT.